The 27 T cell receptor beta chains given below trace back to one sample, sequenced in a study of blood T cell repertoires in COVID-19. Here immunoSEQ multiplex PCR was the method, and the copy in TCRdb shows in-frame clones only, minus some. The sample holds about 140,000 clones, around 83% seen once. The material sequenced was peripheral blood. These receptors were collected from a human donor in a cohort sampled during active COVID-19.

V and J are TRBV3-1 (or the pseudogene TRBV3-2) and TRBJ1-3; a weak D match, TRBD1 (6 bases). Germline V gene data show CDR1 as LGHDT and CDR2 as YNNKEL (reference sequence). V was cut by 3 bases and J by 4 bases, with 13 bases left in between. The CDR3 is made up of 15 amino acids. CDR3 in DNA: TGTGCCAGCAGCCAGGGCTGGGGGGGCGGAAACACCATATATTTT. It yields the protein CASSQGWGGGNTIYF.

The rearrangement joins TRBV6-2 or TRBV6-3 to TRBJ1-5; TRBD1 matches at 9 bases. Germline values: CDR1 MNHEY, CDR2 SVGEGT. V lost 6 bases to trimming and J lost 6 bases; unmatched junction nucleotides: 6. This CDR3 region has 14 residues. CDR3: CASSLQGASQPQHF. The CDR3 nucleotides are TGTGCCAGCAGCCTACAGGGGGCAAGTCAGCCCCAGCATTTT.

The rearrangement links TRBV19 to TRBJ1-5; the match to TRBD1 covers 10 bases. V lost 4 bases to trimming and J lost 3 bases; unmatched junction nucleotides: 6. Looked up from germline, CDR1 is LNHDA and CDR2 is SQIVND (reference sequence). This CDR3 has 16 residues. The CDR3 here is CASSNPGQGNNQPQHF. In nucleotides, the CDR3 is TGTGCCAGTAGTAACCCGGGACAGGGGAACAATCAGCCCCAGCATTTT.

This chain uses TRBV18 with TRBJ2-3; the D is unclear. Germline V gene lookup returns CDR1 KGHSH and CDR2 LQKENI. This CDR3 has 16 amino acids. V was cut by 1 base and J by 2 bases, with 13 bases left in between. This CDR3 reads CASSPLSPSPTDTQYF. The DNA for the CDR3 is TGTGCCAGCTCACCACTTAGTCCCTCCCCCACAGATACGCAGTATTTT.

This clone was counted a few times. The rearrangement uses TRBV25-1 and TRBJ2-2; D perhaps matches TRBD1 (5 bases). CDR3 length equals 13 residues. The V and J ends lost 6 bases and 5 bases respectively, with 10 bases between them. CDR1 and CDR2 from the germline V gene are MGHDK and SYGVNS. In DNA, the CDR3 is TGTGCCAGCAGAAGGGGTGGGACCGGGGAGCTGTTTTTT. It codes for CASRRGGTGELFF.

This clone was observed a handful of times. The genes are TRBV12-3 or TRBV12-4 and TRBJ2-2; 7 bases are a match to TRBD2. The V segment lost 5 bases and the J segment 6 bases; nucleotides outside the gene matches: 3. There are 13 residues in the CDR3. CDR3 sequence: CASSLREAGELFF. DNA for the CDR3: TGTGCCAGCAGTCTCCGGGAGGCCGGGGAGCTGTTTTTT.

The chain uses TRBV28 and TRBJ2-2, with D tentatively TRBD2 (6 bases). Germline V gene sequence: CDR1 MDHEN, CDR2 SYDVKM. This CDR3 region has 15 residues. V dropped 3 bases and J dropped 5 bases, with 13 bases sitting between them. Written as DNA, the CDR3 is TGTGCCAGCAGTTTGGACGGGAGACTAACCGGGGAGCTGTTTTTT. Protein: CASSLDGRLTGELFF.

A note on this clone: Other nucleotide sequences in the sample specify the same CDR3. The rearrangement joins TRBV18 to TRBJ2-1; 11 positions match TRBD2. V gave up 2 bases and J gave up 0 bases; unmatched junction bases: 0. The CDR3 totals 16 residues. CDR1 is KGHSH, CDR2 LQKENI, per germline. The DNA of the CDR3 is TGTGCCAGCTCACCAACTAGCGGGAGCTCCTACAATGAGCAGTTCTTC. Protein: CASSPTSGSSYNEQFF.

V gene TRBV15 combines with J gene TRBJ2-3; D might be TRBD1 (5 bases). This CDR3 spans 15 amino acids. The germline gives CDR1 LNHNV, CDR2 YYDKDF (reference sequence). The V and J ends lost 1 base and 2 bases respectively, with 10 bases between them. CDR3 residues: CATSRVAGYTDTQYF. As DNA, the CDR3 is TGTGCCACCAGCAGAGTAGCAGGGTACACAGATACGCAGTATTTT. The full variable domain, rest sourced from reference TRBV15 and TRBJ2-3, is DAMVIQNPRYQVTQFGKPVTLSCSQTLNHNVMYWYQQKSSQAPKLLFHYYDKDFNNEADTPDNFQSRRPNTSFCFLDIRSPGLGDTAMYLCATSRVAGYTDTQYFGPGTRLTVL.

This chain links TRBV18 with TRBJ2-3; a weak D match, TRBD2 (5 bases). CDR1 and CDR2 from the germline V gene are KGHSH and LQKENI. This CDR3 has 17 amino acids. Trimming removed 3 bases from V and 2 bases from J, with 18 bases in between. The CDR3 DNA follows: TGTGCCAGCTCACCGGTCCCCGGAGGATCCCTCACAGATACGCAGTATTTT. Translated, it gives CASSPVPGGSLTDTQYF.

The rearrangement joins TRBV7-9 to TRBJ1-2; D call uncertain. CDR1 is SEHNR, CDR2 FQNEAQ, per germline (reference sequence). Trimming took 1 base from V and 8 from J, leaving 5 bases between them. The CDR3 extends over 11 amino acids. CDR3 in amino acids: CASSLELGYTF. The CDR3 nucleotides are TGTGCCAGCAGCTTAGAACTGGGCTACACCTTC.

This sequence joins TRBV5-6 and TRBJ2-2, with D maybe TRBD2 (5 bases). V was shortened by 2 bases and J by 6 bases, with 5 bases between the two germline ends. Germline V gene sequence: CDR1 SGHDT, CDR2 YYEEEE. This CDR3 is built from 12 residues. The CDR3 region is CASSFGAGELFF. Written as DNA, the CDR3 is TGTGCCAGCAGCTTCGGGGCCGGGGAGCTGTTTTTT.

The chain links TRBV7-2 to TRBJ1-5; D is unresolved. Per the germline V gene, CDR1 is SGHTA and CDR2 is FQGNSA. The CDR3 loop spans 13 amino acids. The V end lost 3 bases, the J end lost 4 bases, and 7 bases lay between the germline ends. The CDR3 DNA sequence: TGTGCCAGCAGCTTGGGCCCGAATCAGCCCCAGCATTTT. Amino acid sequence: CASSLGPNQPQHF.

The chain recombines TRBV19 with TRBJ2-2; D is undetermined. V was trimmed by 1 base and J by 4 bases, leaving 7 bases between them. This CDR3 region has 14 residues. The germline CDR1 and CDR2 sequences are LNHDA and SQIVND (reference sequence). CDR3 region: CASSIVQTTGELFF. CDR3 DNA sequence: TGTGCCAGTAGTATAGTACAGACCACCGGGGAGCTGTTTTTT.

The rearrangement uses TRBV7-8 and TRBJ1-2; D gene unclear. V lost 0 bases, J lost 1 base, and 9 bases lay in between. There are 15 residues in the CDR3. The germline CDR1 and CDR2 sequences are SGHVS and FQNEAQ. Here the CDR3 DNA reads TGTGCCAGCAGCTTAGCGAATACTGTTAACTATGGCTACACCTTC. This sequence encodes CASSLANTVNYGYTF.

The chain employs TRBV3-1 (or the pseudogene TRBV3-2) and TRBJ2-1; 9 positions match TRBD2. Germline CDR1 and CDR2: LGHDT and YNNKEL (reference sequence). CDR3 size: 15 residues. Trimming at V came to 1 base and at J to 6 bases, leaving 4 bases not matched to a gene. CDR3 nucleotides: TGTGCCAGCAGCCAAGCGCTAGCGGGGCGCAATGAGCAGTTCTTC. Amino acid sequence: CASSQALAGRNEQFF.

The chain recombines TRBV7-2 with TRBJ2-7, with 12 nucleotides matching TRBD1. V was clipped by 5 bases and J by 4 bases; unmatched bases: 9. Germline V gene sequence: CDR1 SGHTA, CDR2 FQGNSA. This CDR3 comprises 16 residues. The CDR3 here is CASSLRGQGARYEQYF. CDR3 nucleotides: TGTGCCAGCAGCCTAAGGGGACAGGGGGCGCGGTACGAGCAGTACTTC.

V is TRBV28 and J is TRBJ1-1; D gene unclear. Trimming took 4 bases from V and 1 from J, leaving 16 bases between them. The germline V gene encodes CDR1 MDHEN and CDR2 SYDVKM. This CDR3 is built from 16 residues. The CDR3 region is CASSSVRLRGNTEAFF. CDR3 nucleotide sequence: TGTGCCAGCAGTTCCGTGAGGTTGCGGGGGAACACTGAAGCTTTCTTT.

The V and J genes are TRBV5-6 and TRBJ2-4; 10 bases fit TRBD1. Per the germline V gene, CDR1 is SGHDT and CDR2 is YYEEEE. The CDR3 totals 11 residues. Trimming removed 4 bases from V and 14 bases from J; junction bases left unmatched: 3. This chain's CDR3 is CASSTGQGEYF. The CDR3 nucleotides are TGTGCCAGCAGCACAGGACAGGGGGAGTACTTC.

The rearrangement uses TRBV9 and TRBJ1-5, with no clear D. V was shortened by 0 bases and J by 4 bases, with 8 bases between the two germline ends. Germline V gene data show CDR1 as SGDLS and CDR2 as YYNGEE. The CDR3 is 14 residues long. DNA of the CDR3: TGTGCCAGCAGCGTAGGTTATCGGAATCAGCCCCAGCATTTT. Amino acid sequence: CASSVGYRNQPQHF. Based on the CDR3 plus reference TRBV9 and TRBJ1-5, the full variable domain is DSGVTQTPKHLITATGQRVTLRCSPRSGDLSVYWYQQSLDQGLQFLIQYYNGEERAKGNILERFSAQQFPDLHSELNLSSLELGDSALYFCASSVGYRNQPQHFGDGTRLSIL.

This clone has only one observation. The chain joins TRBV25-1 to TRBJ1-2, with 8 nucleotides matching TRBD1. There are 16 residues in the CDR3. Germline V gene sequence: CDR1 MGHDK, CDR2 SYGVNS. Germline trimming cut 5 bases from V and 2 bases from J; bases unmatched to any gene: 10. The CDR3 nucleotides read TGTGCCAGCAGTAACTACGGACAGGGCCAAAACTATGGCTACACCTTC. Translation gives CASSNYGQGQNYGYTF.

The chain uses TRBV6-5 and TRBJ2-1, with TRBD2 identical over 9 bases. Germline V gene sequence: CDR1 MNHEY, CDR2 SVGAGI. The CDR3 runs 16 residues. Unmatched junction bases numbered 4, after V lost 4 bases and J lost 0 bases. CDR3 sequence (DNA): TGTGCCAGCAGTTTTATTAGCGGGAGCTCCTACAATGAGCAGTTCTTC. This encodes CASSFISGSSYNEQFF.

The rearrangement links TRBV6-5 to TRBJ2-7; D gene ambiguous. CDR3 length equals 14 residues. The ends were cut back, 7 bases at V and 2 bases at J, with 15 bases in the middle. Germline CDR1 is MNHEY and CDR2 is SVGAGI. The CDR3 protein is CASKTQRRTYEQYF. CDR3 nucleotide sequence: TGTGCCAGCAAAACCCAGCGTAGAACCTACGAGCAGTACTTC.

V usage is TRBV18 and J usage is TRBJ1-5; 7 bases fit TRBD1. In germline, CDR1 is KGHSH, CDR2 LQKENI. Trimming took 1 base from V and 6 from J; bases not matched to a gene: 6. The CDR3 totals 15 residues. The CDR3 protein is CASSPQTGKGQPQHF. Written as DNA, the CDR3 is TGTGCCAGCTCACCACAGACAGGGAAAGGTCAGCCCCAGCATTTT.

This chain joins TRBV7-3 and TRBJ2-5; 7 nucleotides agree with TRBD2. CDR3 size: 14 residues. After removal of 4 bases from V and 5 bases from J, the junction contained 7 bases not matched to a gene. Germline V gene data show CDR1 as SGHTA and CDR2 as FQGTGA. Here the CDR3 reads CASSSSGGGETQYF. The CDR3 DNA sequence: TGTGCCAGCAGCTCCTCCGGGGGAGGGGAGACCCAGTACTTC. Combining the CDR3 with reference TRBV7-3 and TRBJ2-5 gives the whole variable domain GAGVSQTPSNKVTEKGKYVELRCDPISGHTALYWYRQSLGQGPEFLIYFQGTGAADDSGLPNDRFFAVRPEGSVSTLKIQRTERGDSAVYLCASSSSGGGETQYFGPGTRLLVL.

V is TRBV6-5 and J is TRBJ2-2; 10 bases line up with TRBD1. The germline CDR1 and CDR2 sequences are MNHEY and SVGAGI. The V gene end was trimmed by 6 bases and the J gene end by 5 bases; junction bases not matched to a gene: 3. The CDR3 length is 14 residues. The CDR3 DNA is TGTGCCAGCAGGTCGGGACAGGGGACCGGGGAGCTGTTTTTT. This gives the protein CASRSGQGTGELFF.

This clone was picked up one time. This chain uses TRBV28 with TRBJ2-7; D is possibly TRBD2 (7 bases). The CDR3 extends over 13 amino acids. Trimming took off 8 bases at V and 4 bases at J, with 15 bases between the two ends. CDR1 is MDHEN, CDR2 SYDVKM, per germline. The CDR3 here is CASLVGGGYEQYF. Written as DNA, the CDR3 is TGTGCCAGCTTGGTGGGAGGGGGGTACGAGCAGTACTTC.